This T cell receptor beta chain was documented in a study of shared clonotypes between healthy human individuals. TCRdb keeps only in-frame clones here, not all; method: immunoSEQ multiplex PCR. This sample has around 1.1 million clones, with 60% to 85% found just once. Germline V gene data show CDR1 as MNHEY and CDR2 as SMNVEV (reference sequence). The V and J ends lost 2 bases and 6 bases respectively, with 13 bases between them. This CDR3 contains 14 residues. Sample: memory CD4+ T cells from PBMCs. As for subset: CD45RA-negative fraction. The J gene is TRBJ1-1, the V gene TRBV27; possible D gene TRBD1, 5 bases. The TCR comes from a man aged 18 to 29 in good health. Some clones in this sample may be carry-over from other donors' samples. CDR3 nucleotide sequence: TGTGCCAGCAGTTTACAGGGAGAAGTCGCTGAAGCTTTCTTT. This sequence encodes CASSLQGEVAEAFF.